This is a list of T cell receptor beta chains from one sample in a study of CD8+ T cells in alopecia areata. Repertoires were generated with immunoSEQ multiplex PCR, while TCRdb's copy carries only in-frame clones and drops some. Among fewer than 90,000 clones listed, about 53% were seen once. The sequenced sample was NKG2D-high CD8+ T cells sorted from blood. Source of these receptors: a human donor with alopecia areata. Each CDR3 is given with its conserved first and last residue. A D gene is named only where the DNA matches it firmly. Not all rows give a size; the values are once, few, many and, for expanded clones, a class.

clone_size	v_call	d_call	j_call	cdr3_nt	cdr3_aa
NA	TRBV29-1	NA	TRBJ2-7	TGCAGCGTTCTTCCAGGGGAGTCCTACGAGCAGTACTTC	CSVLPGESYEQYF
NA	TRBV29-1	NA	TRBJ1-1	TGCAGCGTTGAGGAGGGATGGACTGAAGCTTTCTTT	CSVEEGWTEAFF
once	TRBV27	NA	TRBJ2-4	TGTGCCAGCAGTTTAGGGGACAACAAAAACATTCAGTACTTC	CASSLGDNKNIQYF
NA	TRBV11-2	NA	TRBJ2-7	TGTGCCAGCAGCTTACTAGGATCCTCCTACGAGCAGTACTTC	CASSLLGSSYEQYF
few	TRBV29-1	TRBD1	TRBJ1-5	TGCAGCCGGACAGGGGGGGACCAGCCCCAGCATTTT	CSRTGGDQPQHF
few	TRBV9	NA	TRBJ2-3	TGTGCCAGCAGCGTAGATGGGTTCCGCACAGATACGCAGTATTTT	CASSVDGFRTDTQYF
NA	TRBV29-1	NA	TRBJ2-1	TGCAGCAGCGAGGAAGGCTCCTACAATGAGCAGTTCTTC	CSSEEGSYNEQFF
few	TRBV19	NA	TRBJ2-6	TGTGCCAGTAGCTGGTTCGGTTTCTCTGGGGCCAACGTCCTGACTTTC	CASSWFGFSGANVLTF
NA	TRBV28	NA	TRBJ2-5	TGTGCCAGCAGTTTAAACGCGGACACGGCCGGGGAGACCCAGTACTTC	CASSLNADTAGETQYF
few	TRBV29-1	NA	TRBJ1-2	TGCAGCGTAGACCATCATGATGGCTACACCTTC	CSVDHHDGYTF
NA	TRBV30	NA	TRBJ2-7	TGTGCCTGCCCCGTAGCGGACTCCTACGAGCAGTACTTC	CACPVADSYEQYF
NA	TRBV15	TRBD2	TRBJ2-5	TGTGCCACCAGTTCCTCAGAGGGGTGGACTAGCGGAGTCATGGTGACCCAGTACTTC	CATSSSEGWTSGVMVTQYF
NA	TRBV6-5	NA	TRBJ2-5	TGTGCCAGCAGTCGACGGGCTGAGCGTGGGGAGACCCAGTACTTC	CASSRRAERGETQYF
NA	TRBV28	NA	TRBJ1-1	TGTGCCAGCAGTTTAGAGGATCTGAACACTGAAGCTTTCTTT	CASSLEDLNTEAFF
NA	TRBV29-1	TRBD2	TRBJ2-5	TGCAGCGTTGAATCGGGGGGCCAAGAGACCCAGTACTTC	CSVESGGQETQYF
NA	TRBV2	TRBD2	TRBJ2-7	TGTGCCAGCAGTGAACGGAGCGGGAGCCACGAGCAGTACTTC	CASSERSGSHEQYF
once	TRBV4-1	NA	TRBJ2-2	TGCGCCAGCAGCCTAAAACCGGTCACCGGGGAGCTGTTTTTT	CASSLKPVTGELFF